The rows below give T cell receptor beta chains drawn from one sample of a study of blood T cell repertoires in COVID-19. Assay: immunoSEQ multiplex PCR; the TCRdb copy retains only in-frame clones and omits some. The sample shows 45,000 to 50,000 clones, 88% of them seen only once. The sequenced sample consisted of peripheral blood. These receptors all stem from a man aged 50 to 60 with active COVID-19. The CDR3 runs from the conserved cysteine through the conserved F or W. The order of the fields is CDR3 length, D gene, V gene, J gene, clone size, CDR3 protein, CDR3 DNA. The D gene is left open where the match is weak. Not all rows give a size; the values are once, few, many and, for expanded clones, a class.

CDR3 length: 15
D gene: TRBD1
V gene: TRBV19
J gene: TRBJ2-2
clone size: .
CDR3 protein: CASARGTGSTGELFF
CDR3 DNA: TGTGCCAGTGCAAGGGGGACAGGGAGCACCGGGGAGCTGTTTTTT

CDR3 length: 15
D gene: TRBD1
V gene: TRBV24-1
J gene: TRBJ2-2
clone size: .
CDR3 protein: CATAPRTGGPGELFF
CDR3 DNA: TGTGCCACCGCTCCTAGGACAGGGGGACCCGGGGAGCTGTTTTTT

CDR3 length: 15
D gene: .
V gene: TRBV16
J gene: TRBJ1-3
clone size: .
CDR3 protein: CASSQSLDSRNTIYF
CDR3 DNA: TGTGCCAGCAGCCAATCCTTGGACAGTAGAAACACCATATATTTT

CDR3 length: 15
D gene: TRBD1
V gene: TRBV24-1
J gene: TRBJ1-1
clone size: .
CDR3 protein: CATSESTGGNTEAFF
CDR3 DNA: TGTGCCACCAGTGAGTCGACAGGGGGTAACACTGAAGCTTTCTTT

CDR3 length: 13
D gene: .
V gene: TRBV29-1
J gene: TRBJ2-2
clone size: few
CDR3 protein: CSVSKGPTGELFF
CDR3 DNA: TGCAGCGTTTCAAAGGGGCCCACCGGGGAGCTGTTTTTT

CDR3 length: 17
D gene: TRBD1
V gene: TRBV19
J gene: TRBJ1-4
clone size: .
CDR3 protein: CASRIDDRAATNEKLFF
CDR3 DNA: TGTGCCAGTAGAATCGACGACAGGGCTGCAACTAATGAAAAACTGTTTTTT

CDR3 length: 14
D gene: TRBD1
V gene: TRBV19
J gene: TRBJ2-3
clone size: .
CDR3 protein: CASISTGGTDTQYF
CDR3 DNA: TGTGCCAGTATCTCGACAGGGGGCACAGATACGCAGTATTTT

CDR3 length: 14
D gene: .
V gene: TRBV7-2
J gene: TRBJ2-1
clone size: .
CDR3 protein: CASGLGSSYNEQFF
CDR3 DNA: TGTGCCAGCGGTCTGGGCAGCTCCTACAATGAGCAGTTCTTC

CDR3 length: 15
D gene: TRBD1
V gene: TRBV5-1
J gene: TRBJ2-1
clone size: .
CDR3 protein: CASSLGGTGLHEQFF
CDR3 DNA: TGCGCCAGCAGCTTGGGGGGGACAGGGTTGCATGAGCAGTTCTTC

CDR3 length: 17
D gene: TRBD2
V gene: TRBV4-2
J gene: TRBJ2-3
clone size: .
CDR3 protein: CASSQDGSGRAGDTQYF
CDR3 DNA: TGTGCCAGCAGCCAAGATGGGAGCGGGAGGGCCGGAGATACGCAGTATTTT

CDR3 length: 15
D gene: .
V gene: TRBV9
J gene: TRBJ1-2
clone size: .
CDR3 protein: CASSVGPGARYGYTF
CDR3 DNA: TGTGCCAGCAGCGTAGGCCCAGGGGCTAGGTATGGCTACACCTTC

CDR3 length: 12
D gene: .
V gene: TRBV3-1/TRBV3-2
J gene: TRBJ2-7
clone size: .
CDR3 protein: CASSQVREEQYF
CDR3 DNA: TGTGCCAGCAGCCAAGTCCGGGAAGAGCAGTACTTC

CDR3 length: 16
D gene: TRBD2
V gene: TRBV2
J gene: TRBJ2-7
clone size: .
CDR3 protein: CASTYTRREIGDEQYF
CDR3 DNA: TGTGCCAGCACCTACACGCGGCGGGAGATTGGAGACGAGCAGTACTTC

CDR3 length: 14
D gene: TRBD1
V gene: TRBV29-1
J gene: TRBJ1-1
clone size: .
CDR3 protein: CSVLSGTVNTEAFF
CDR3 DNA: TGCAGCGTTCTCTCCGGGACAGTCAACACTGAAGCTTTCTTT

CDR3 length: 16
D gene: TRBD2
V gene: TRBV4-2
J gene: TRBJ2-7
clone size: .
CDR3 protein: CASSQALGGATYEQYF
CDR3 DNA: TGTGCCAGCAGCCAAGCTCTCGGGGGGGCGACCTACGAGCAGTACTTC

CDR3 length: 16
D gene: TRBD1
V gene: TRBV19
J gene: TRBJ1-1
clone size: once
CDR3 protein: CASSRQGGRLNTEAFF
CDR3 DNA: TGTGCCAGTAGTAGACAGGGTGGTCGCTTGAACACTGAAGCTTTCTTT

CDR3 length: 15
D gene: TRBD1
V gene: TRBV7-7
J gene: TRBJ2-1
clone size: .
CDR3 protein: CARPPKGQNYNEQFF
CDR3 DNA: TGTGCTAGGCCCCCTAAGGGACAGAACTACAATGAGCAGTTCTTC

CDR3 length: 15
D gene: TRBD2
V gene: TRBV5-1
J gene: TRBJ2-5
clone size: few
CDR3 protein: CASSSSGEKGETQYF
CDR3 DNA: TGCGCCAGCAGCTCTAGCGGGGAAAAGGGAGAGACCCAGTACTTC

CDR3 length: 13
D gene: .
V gene: TRBV20-1
J gene: TRBJ2-5
clone size: .
CDR3 protein: CSASPGAGETQYF
CDR3 DNA: TGCAGTGCTAGTCCGGGCGCGGGAGAGACCCAGTACTTC

CDR3 length: 17
D gene: .
V gene: TRBV7-9
J gene: TRBJ2-7
clone size: .
CDR3 protein: CASSPTPRTPSSYEQYF
CDR3 DNA: TGTGCCAGCAGCCCAACCCCCCGGACACCGAGCTCCTACGAGCAGTACTTC

CDR3 length: 15
D gene: TRBD1
V gene: TRBV4-3
J gene: TRBJ1-1
clone size: .
CDR3 protein: CASSQVGQGDTEAFF
CDR3 DNA: TGCGCCAGCAGCCAAGTGGGACAGGGAGACACTGAAGCTTTCTTT

CDR3 length: 15
D gene: TRBD1
V gene: TRBV6-1
J gene: TRBJ1-1
clone size: .
CDR3 protein: CASSGGQNLNTEAFF
CDR3 DNA: TGTGCCAGCAGTGGGGGACAGAACTTGAACACTGAAGCTTTCTTT

CDR3 length: 11
D gene: TRBD1
V gene: TRBV12-3/TRBV12-4
J gene: TRBJ1-2
clone size: .
CDR3 protein: CASRGTGGYTF
CDR3 DNA: TGTGCCAGCAGAGGGACAGGAGGCTACACCTTC

CDR3 length: 13
D gene: .
V gene: TRBV12-3/TRBV12-4
J gene: TRBJ2-2
clone size: .
CDR3 protein: CATRTVGDGELFF
CDR3 DNA: TGTGCCACACGGACAGTGGGGGACGGGGAGCTGTTTTTT

CDR3 length: 17
D gene: .
V gene: TRBV19
J gene: TRBJ2-6
clone size: .
CDR3 protein: CASSIFGRRIGANVLTF
CDR3 DNA: TGTGCCAGTAGTATATTTGGCAGGAGGATTGGGGCCAACGTCCTGACTTTC

CDR3 length: 14
D gene: .
V gene: TRBV7-3
J gene: TRBJ2-5
clone size: .
CDR3 protein: CASSLAGRQETQYF
CDR3 DNA: TGTGCCAGCAGCTTGGCGGGAAGGCAAGAGACCCAGTACTTC

CDR3 length: 14
D gene: TRBD1
V gene: TRBV6-5
J gene: TRBJ2-1
clone size: .
CDR3 protein: CASQLRGYHNEQFF
CDR3 DNA: TGTGCCAGCCAACTCAGGGGGTACCACAATGAGCAGTTCTTC

CDR3 length: 14
D gene: TRBD2
V gene: TRBV6-6
J gene: TRBJ2-5
clone size: once
CDR3 protein: CASNKLAVQETQYF
CDR3 DNA: TGTGCCAGCAATAAACTAGCGGTCCAAGAGACCCAGTACTTC

CDR3 length: 15
D gene: TRBD1
V gene: TRBV7-9
J gene: TRBJ1-2
clone size: .
CDR3 protein: CASSLGNRGLNGYTF
CDR3 DNA: TGTGCCAGCAGCTTGGGTAACAGGGGGCTAAATGGCTACACCTTC

CDR3 length: 12
D gene: .
V gene: TRBV27
J gene: TRBJ2-2
clone size: .
CDR3 protein: CASSSYTGELFF
CDR3 DNA: TGTGCCAGCAGTTCTTACACCGGGGAGCTGTTTTTT

CDR3 length: 15
D gene: TRBD1
V gene: TRBV18
J gene: TRBJ1-5
clone size: .
CDR3 protein: CASSPSTGVRQPQHF
CDR3 DNA: TGTGCCAGCTCACCGTCGACAGGGGTCAGGCAGCCCCAGCATTTT

CDR3 length: 14
D gene: TRBD1
V gene: TRBV6-4
J gene: TRBJ2-1
clone size: once
CDR3 protein: CASSEATGGGEQFF
CDR3 DNA: TGTGCCAGCAGTGAGGCGACAGGGGGCGGTGAGCAGTTCTTC

CDR3 length: 18
D gene: TRBD2
V gene: TRBV5-6
J gene: TRBJ2-7
clone size: .
CDR3 protein: CASSLALSLAGFGGEQYF
CDR3 DNA: TGTGCCAGCAGCTTGGCTCTCTCCCTAGCGGGGTTCGGCGGGGAGCAGTACTTC

CDR3 length: 14
D gene: TRBD1
V gene: TRBV7-2
J gene: TRBJ2-5
clone size: .
CDR3 protein: CASSLTGVGETQYF
CDR3 DNA: TGTGCCAGCAGCCTGACAGGGGTGGGGGAGACCCAGTACTTC

CDR3 length: 14
D gene: .
V gene: TRBV6-5
J gene: TRBJ1-3
clone size: .
CDR3 protein: CASSYNRDGNTIYF
CDR3 DNA: TGTGCCAGCAGTTACAACAGGGATGGAAACACCATATATTTT

CDR3 length: 13
D gene: TRBD1
V gene: TRBV24-1
J gene: TRBJ1-1
clone size: .
CDR3 protein: CATKQGADTEAFF
CDR3 DNA: TGTGCCACAAAACAGGGGGCAGACACTGAAGCTTTCTTT

CDR3 length: 15
D gene: TRBD1
V gene: TRBV6-5
J gene: TRBJ1-3
clone size: .
CDR3 protein: CASSRQGSPGNTIYF
CDR3 DNA: TGTGCCAGCAGTAGACAGGGGTCCCCTGGAAACACCATATATTTT

CDR3 length: 17
D gene: .
V gene: TRBV3-1/TRBV3-2
J gene: TRBJ1-5
clone size: few
CDR3 protein: CASSLTGQKASNQPQHF
CDR3 DNA: TGTGCCAGCAGCCTCACAGGCCAGAAGGCTAGCAATCAGCCCCAGCATTTT

CDR3 length: 16
D gene: TRBD2
V gene: TRBV5-3
J gene: TRBJ2-7
clone size: .
CDR3 protein: CARSLLSGTLLDEQYF
CDR3 DNA: TGTGCCAGAAGCTTGCTTAGCGGGACCCTCCTGGACGAGCAGTACTTC

CDR3 length: 18
D gene: TRBD2
V gene: TRBV15
J gene: TRBJ2-1
clone size: .
CDR3 protein: CATSRVILAGSSYNEQFF
CDR3 DNA: TGTGCCACCAGCAGAGTTATACTAGCGGGATCGTCTTACAATGAGCAGTTCTTC